One sample yielded the 19 T cell receptor beta chains listed below, sequenced in a study of tumor-infiltrating lymphocytes in primary liver carcinoma. TCR beta cDNA was made from 400 to 600 ng total RNA with a constant-region primer. A slightly modified ARM-PCR protocol with three nested multiplex PCR rounds produced these TCR beta libraries. With TRBV1-TRBV30 forward primers and a C-beta reverse primer, the first two PCR rounds were run for 9 to 10 cycles each. TCRdb ran MiXCR on the multiplex PCR reads and lists one entry per CDR3 protein. The data show approximately 47,000 distinct CDR3 sequences, 70% to 80% seen once. For each extraction, RNA and DNA were obtained together from about 19-30 mg of unsorted bulk tissue. Sequencing used liver tumor tissue from sampling region 3. Subset defined: tumor region T3, left-lateral pole. These TCRs come from a man aged 35 to 55 with primary liver carcinoma and hepatitis B virus infection.

The V and J genes are TRBV14 and TRBJ2-7; TRBD1 aligns across 8 bases. Germline V gene lookup returns CDR1 SGHDN and CDR2 FVKESK. This CDR3 comprises 16 residues. The CDR3 DNA follows: TGTGAAAGCAGCCTCAGGGGGACAGGAACTGCCTACGAGCAGTACTTC. It yields the protein CESSLRGTGTAYEQYF.

This clonotype was picked up one time. At one of its ends the junction is not consistent with the germline gene, which may arise from a read error. The J gene is TRBJ1-3, the V gene TRBV11-2, with D perhaps TRBD1 (5 bases). This CDR3 is 13 amino acids long. Germline assignment: CDR1 SGHAT and CDR2 FQNNGV. CDR3 in amino acids: CISAQGAGNTIYF. CDR3 in DNA: TGTATCTCAGCCCAGGGAGCTGGAAACACCATATACTTT.

With respect to this clonotype: The junction shows a germline mismatch at one end, possibly a read error. The chain combines TRBV12-3 or TRBV12-4 with TRBJ2-7; D not certain. This CDR3 region has 14 residues. CDR3 in amino acids: CASSIDPSSYEQYF. CDR3 coding DNA: TGCGCCAGCAGCATAGACCCGAGCTCCTACGAGCAGTACTTC.

Of note for this clonotype: A read error may be the cause here, since a much bigger clone is one base away. The rearrangement uses TRBV28 and TRBJ2-5; 7 positions agree with TRBD2. Germline CDR1 and CDR2: MDHEN and SYDVKM. V dropped 2 bases and J dropped 4; count of bases not matched to a gene: 7. The CDR3 covers 15 residues. The CDR3 bases are TGTGCCAGCAGTTTAAACTGGTGGGGGGGAGAGACCCAGTACTTC. Translating it yields CASSLNWWGGETQYF.

The rearrangement links TRBV7-9 to TRBJ2-5; TRBD1 aligns across 7 bases. Germline-derived CDR1 and CDR2 are SEHNR and FQNEAQ (reference sequence). With V trimmed by 5 bases and J by 11 bases, 8 bases remained unmatched. This CDR3 is 12 amino acids long. CDR3 amino acids: CASSTGEESQYF. The CDR3 nucleotides are TGTGCCAGCAGCACAGGGGAAGAGTCTCAGTACTTC. The whole variable domain, filled in from reference TRBV7-9 and TRBJ2-5, reads DTGVSQNPRHKITKRGQNVTFRCDPISEHNRLYWYRQTLGQGPEFLTYFQNEAQLEKSRLLSDRFSAERPKGSFSTLEIQRTEQGDSAMYLCASSTGEESQYFGPGTRLLVL.

A remark on this clonotype: Germline and junction disagree at one end, which may indicate a read error. The chain carries TRBV10-2 and TRBJ2-7; D is undetermined. Germline V lookup: CDR1 WSHSY, CDR2 SAAADI. This CDR3 has 13 residues. The CDR3 loop reads CSSRQPGPAEQYF. Written as DNA, the CDR3 is TGCTCCAGCAGACAACCCGGACCAGCCGAGCAGTACTTC.

Concerning this clonotype itself: The conserved closing phenylalanine or tryptophan is absent in this CDR3, likely reflecting a read error. The chain is built from TRBV11-2 and TRBJ2-7; D not certain. Between the trimmed V and J ends, which lost 7 bases and 6 bases, there was a span of 13 bases. This CDR3 region has 12 residues. Per germline, CDR1 SGHAT and CDR2 FQNNGV. CDR3 sequence (DNA): TGTGCCAGCAACAGAGCAGCGTCCGAGCAGTACCTT. As protein: CASNRAASEQYL.

This chain connects TRBV14 to TRBJ2-6; D is unclear. The germline V gene encodes CDR1 SGHDN and CDR2 FVKESK. The CDR3 runs to 19 residues. Trimming shortened V by 6 bases and J by 2 bases, and 23 bases separated the two germline ends. CDR3 bases: TGTGCCAGCAGTCAACATAACTACCGAATAGGCCCTGGGGCCAACGTCCTGACTTTC. Translated: CASSQHNYRIGPGANVLTF.

This clonotype has only one observation. The junction differs from germline at one of its ends, possibly a read error. The chain combines TRBV11-2 with TRBJ2-7; D not resolved. Germline CDR1 reads SGHAT; CDR2 reads FQNNGV. The CDR3 contains 14 residues. The CDR3 here is CASRFVRLYYDQYF. The CDR3 nucleotides read TGTGCCAGCAGATTTGTAAGGTTGTACTACGACCAGTACTTC. The full variable domain, in which reference TRBV11-2 and TRBJ2-7 provide the parts outside the CDR3, is EAGVAQSPRYKIIEKRQSVAFWCNPISGHATLYWYQQILGQGPKLLIQFQNNGVVDDSQLPKDRFSAERLKGVDSTLKIQPAKLEDSAVYLCASRFVRLYYDQYFGPGTRLTVT.

The chain couples TRBV29-1 to TRBJ2-7; unclear D gene. With 7 bases removed from V and 5 bases from J, the gap between germline ends came to 18 bases. Per the germline V gene, CDR1 is SQVTM and CDR2 is ANQGSEA. The CDR3 has 13 residues. CDR3: CSARRRVHDEQYF. CDR3 bases: TGCAGCGCGAGGCGGAGAGTCCATGACGAGCAGTACTTC.

Concerning this clonotype: One end of the junction does not line up with germline, which may come from a read error. The rearrangement joins TRBV11-2 to TRBJ2-1, with D possibly called TRBD1 or TRBD2 (5 bases each). The CDR3 is 13 amino acids. From germline, CDR1 is SGHAT and CDR2 FQNNGV. In nucleotides, the CDR3 is TGTACCAGCAGCCCAAGGGGCCGGTCCGGGGAGTTCTTC. Amino acids: CTSSPRGRSGEFF.

For this clonotype: The CDR3 carries no conserved terminal phenylalanine or tryptophan, so it likely arises from a read error. The V and J genes are TRBV4-1 and TRBJ2-2; D possibly corresponds to TRBD2 (5 bases). Germline V gene sequence: CDR1 MGHRA, CDR2 YSYEKL. The CDR3 contains 15 residues. V lost 6 bases and J lost 4, with 15 bases in between. For the CDR3, the DNA is TGCGCCAGCAGTCTATTGGGAGATGTCACCGGGGAGCTGTTTCTT. Translating it yields CASSLLGDVTGELFL.

About this clonotype itself: Sequence at one end of the junction differs from germline and may be a read error. V gene TRBV11-2 combines with J gene TRBJ2-1; 8 nucleotides agree with TRBD2. Per the germline V gene, CDR1 is SGHAT and CDR2 is FQNNGV. The CDR3 has 16 amino acids. CDR3 loop: CASSFRLARDFNEQLF. In DNA form, the CDR3 reads TGTGCTAGCAGCTTTCGACTAGCGAGAGATTTCAATGAGCAGCTCTTT.

Details on this clonotype: Germline is not matched at one junction end, which may reflect a read error. The chain couples TRBV29-1 to TRBJ2-3, with a possible D match to TRBD2 (7 bases). The length of the CDR3 is 15 residues. Germline V gene lookup returns CDR1 SQVTM and CDR2 ANQGSEA. The CDR3 DNA sequence: TGCAGCGTTGGGCCCACGGGGGGCCACACAGATACGCAGTTTTTT. Translation: CSVGPTGGHTDTQFF.

A single count supports this clonotype. At one of its ends the junction is not consistent with the germline gene, which may arise from a read error. V usage is TRBV4-1 and J usage is TRBJ2-7, with TRBD2 matching 11 bases. Germline loops: CDR1 MGHRA, CDR2 YSYEKL. The CDR3 is 15 amino acids. The CDR3, as DNA: TGCGCCAGCAGCCCACAGGGACTAGCGGTCTACGAGGAGTACTTC. Translation: CASSPQGLAVYEEYF.

The gene calls are TRBV7-3 and TRBJ2-1; no firm D call. The germline V and J ends were trimmed by 5 bases and 4 bases, with 15 bases remaining between them. The CDR3 extends over 15 amino acids. The germline V gene has CDR1 SGHTA and CDR2 FQGTGA. CDR3 amino acids: CASSPNAGSYNEQFF. The CDR3 nucleotides read TGTGCCAGCAGCCCGAATGCCGGGTCTTACAATGAGCAGTTCTTC.

Details on this clonotype: This could be a read error, since a much larger clone is one nucleotide away. The chain couples TRBV10-2 to TRBJ1-3; 8 nucleotides align to TRBD1. There are 15 residues in the CDR3. Germline V gives CDR1 WSHSY, CDR2 SAAADI. The CDR3 nucleotides read TGCGCCACCCGGACAGGGTTAAGGTTTGGAAACACCGTATATTTT. The encoded protein is CATRTGLRFGNTVYF.

The chain employs TRBV28 and TRBJ1-2; D is uncertain. Germline CDR1 MDHEN, CDR2 SYDVKM. V shed 10 bases and J shed 10 bases, with 19 bases lying between them. The CDR3 contains 12 residues. CDR3 bases: TGTGCCATCTCCCTAGATTCAGGTGACTACACCTTC. This translates into CAISLDSGDYTF.

In the case of this clonotype: The CDR3 carries no conserved terminal phenylalanine or tryptophan, so it likely arises from a read error. The rearrangement links TRBV29-1 to TRBJ2-7; the D gene is possibly TRBD2 (5 bases). The CDR3 totals 12 residues. The V gene's germline CDR1 is SQVTM and CDR2 ANQGSEA. V was trimmed by 0 bases and J by 9 bases, leaving 12 bases between them. The CDR3, as DNA: TGCAGCGTTGAAGATCTAGGGAGAGGGCAGTACTCC. Its protein product is CSVEDLGRGQYS.